This T cell receptor beta chain was documented in a study of vaccination and CD4 T cells after COVID-19. About the research overall: With a range of 35 to 161, the median interval from diagnosis to drawing post-COVID samples was approximately 91 days.

The CDR3 sequence is 13 residues long. Germline V gives CDR1 LNHDA, CDR2 SQIVND (reference sequence). V gave up 6 bases and J gave up 5 bases, with 13 bases separating them. Treatment reported: approximately 9-day PBMC culture with coronavirus spike peptide pools or control peptides (ViraFEST assay). This clonotype was recorded a few times. Antigen: not known. Sequenced with the Oncomine TCR Beta short-read assay was DNA taken from cultured CD4+ T cells. Each CDR3 protein gets one entry after TCRdb re-called the PCR reads with MiXCR. The sample includes fewer than 25,000 distinct CDR3 sequences, under 45% of them seen just once.

Sequenced material: cultured CD4+ T cells from blood. This sequence was found in a human donor with COVID-19. The V call is TRBV19, the J call TRBJ1-2, with a tentative D call TRBD1 (5 bases). CDR3 nucleotide sequence: TGTGCCAGTAGCCACCGGACACCGTATGGCTACACCTTC. Protein: CASSHRTPYGYTF.